This T cell receptor (beta chain) was identified during a study of T cells after yellow fever vaccination (dated by TCRdb to between 2018 and 2021). Notes on the research overall: The SMART-Seq v4 Ultra Low Input RNA kit was used to prepare libraries from fractions with low cell numbers. Two healthy male donors, one aged 18 to 30 and one aged 30 to 40 years, made up the cohort. Bulk TCR alpha and beta repertoires were sequenced longitudinally to track T-cell clones before and after primary and booster YFV17D yellow fever vaccination. Blood was collected at multiple timepoints before and after primary and secondary immunization, and bulk PBMC replicates and cell subsets were isolated.

In the case of this clonotype: Its antigen is unknown. One base away there is no much larger clone; base qualities are not given.

Broad study findings and their caveats: Most clones expanded after primary vaccination (almost 97% of CD4 and 88% of CD8) were re-detected after the booster, suggesting that broad memory maintenance occurred. Because abundant contaminating clonotypes from the bulk population could be contained in FACS-sorted repertoires, computational filtering was required. The secondary T-cell response was found to be weaker but faster than the primary response, with a peak reached on day 5 rather than on day 15. Because the study included only a couple of donors, the extent to which the findings can be generalized is limited. A small share of clonotypes was detected in both CD4 and CD8 compartments, with the overlap likely arising from convergent recombination.

The meaning of the sample's treatment or condition label: live attenuated yellow fever vaccine strain. Two biological replicates of bulk PBMCs were collected at each blood-draw timepoint. PBMCs were isolated from peripheral blood using a standard Ficoll-Paque protocol. TriZol was used to extract RNA from bulk PBMCs, CD4 and CD8 fractions, and dextramer-positive and dextramer-negative fractions. V loses 5 bases at its end and J loses 2 bases; junction bases beyond the gene matches: 9. In the germline V gene (reference sequence), CDR1 corresponds to LNHDA and CDR2 to SQIVND. Its CDR3 holds 16 amino acids, cysteine through phenylalanine. The CDR3 DNA has 48 bases and is translated from base 1. TCR cDNA was synthesized by 5'RACE template switching, through which a universal primer site and unique molecular identifiers were introduced. Priming of cDNA synthesis was performed from both the TCR alpha and TCR beta constant segments. Library amplification used two PCR steps, and the second PCR step added sample barcodes and sequencing adapters. Sequencing of the libraries was done on either Illumina HiSeq 2500 (2x100 bp) or NovaSeq (2x150 bp). Per the original workflow: MIGEC was used to demultiplex reads and collapse the reads into UMI consensus sequences, and MiXCR was used for V(D)J alignment. Using edgeR on replicate PBMC samples, clonotypes were called vaccine-responding if FDR was below 0.01 and the log2 fold change was above 5 up to day 15. Each bulk clonotype was labeled CD4 or CD8 based on which sequenced repertoire, CD4 or CD8, contained the clonotype at higher abundance. TCRdb passed the public sequencing reads through fastp at Q25 and MiXCR, retaining productive beta sequences. Entries that share a CDR3 protein sequence are merged under the most common genes and DNA. The V and J calls shown here were made by TCRdb, not taken from the authors' results. Within this sample are around 590,000 distinct CDR3 sequences, with approximately 13% of them counted one time only. The leading ten clones occupy around 14% of the sample.

The clonotype was recovered from a young man who received the YFV17D yellow fever vaccine. The starting material was PBMCs, obtained on the day of the yellow fever booster vaccination. The chain uses TRBV19 and TRBJ2-5; TRBD1 matches 9 bases in the middle. The CDR3 sequence is CASSSAPGTGQETQYF. The sequenced DNA is TGTGCCAGTAGTTCGGCCCCTGGGACAGGGCAAGAGACCCAGTACTTC.